This TCR beta chain was captured by sequencing in a study of vaccination and CD4 T cells after COVID-19. Looking at the study overall: Overlapping SARS-CoV-2, HCoV-NL63, HCoV-OC43 and HCoV-229E spike peptides were used to stimulate cells. General study results and limits: Clonotypes reactive to SARS-CoV-2 had a median that went up from roughly 21 to 40, but not significantly. In convalescent patients, a median approximately 86% of reactive clones appeared only post-vaccination.

With the Oncomine TCR Beta short-read assay, DNA from cultured CD4+ T cells was sequenced. TCRdb redid the calling of the PCR reads with MiXCR, one entry per CDR3 protein. This sample has about 23,000 distinct CDR3 sequences, with 67% found just once. Treatment noted: roughly 10-day PBMC culture with coronavirus spike peptide pools or control peptides (ViraFEST assay). Germline CDR1 and CDR2: LNHDA and SQIVND (reference sequence). Trimming pared 10 bases from V and 0 bases from J, leaving 13 bases between. The CDR3 runs 15 residues. A remark on this clonotype: Its target is not known.

The sequencing used CD4+ T cells from blood, cultured in vitro, collected after SARS-CoV-2 vaccination. The V call is TRBV19, the J call TRBJ1-6; D is uncertain. This TCR was recovered from a human donor who received a COVID-19 vaccine. CDR3 coding DNA: TGTGCCACGACGGGAGGGAGCTCCTATAATTCACCCCTCCACTTT. Translated, it gives CATTGGSSYNSPLHF.